This is a list of T cell receptor beta chains from one sample in a study of T cells in Graves' hyperthyroidism and ophthalmopathy. TCRdb ran MiXCR on the multiplex PCR reads and lists one entry per CDR3 protein. The data show almost 500,000 distinct CDR3 sequences, under 25% seen once. Input material: blood. The receptors derive from an older woman with Graves' ophthalmopathy. Each CDR3 is given with its conserved first and last residue. Fields, in order: clone size, V gene, D gene, J gene, CDR3 DNA, CDR3 protein. A D gene is named only where the DNA matches it firmly. The listing skips clone size in some rows; elsewhere it reads once, few, many or a size class.

>NA|TRBV20-1|TRBD2|TRBJ2-1
TGCAGTGCCCACTTACTAGCGTACACACGCGATGAGCAGTTCTTC
CSAHLLAYTRDEQFF
>NA|TRBV7-6|TRBD1|TRBJ2-1
TGTGCCAGCAGCAGACTACAGGGGGCGAATGAGCAGTTCTTC
CASSRLQGANEQFF
>NA|TRBV18|NA|TRBJ2-7
TGTGCCAGCTCACCTCAACAGAGCGAGCAGTACTTC
CASSPQQSEQYF
>NA|TRBV12-5|NA|TRBJ2-7
TGTGCTAGTGGCCTGAGACAGCGGTCAGCTTCCTACGAGCAGTACTTC
CASGLRQRSASYEQYF
>few|TRBV28|NA|TRBJ2-1
TGTGCCAGCAGTTTAAATTTAGTAAACAATGAGCAGTTCTTC
CASSLNLVNNEQFF
>NA|TRBV30|NA|TRBJ2-1
TGTGCCTGGACCCCCCTAGGTAGCGGTCGCTACAATGAGCAGTTCTTC
CAWTPLGSGRYNEQFF
>NA|TRBV28|TRBD1|TRBJ1-2
TGTGCCAGCACCACACGACAGGGGGGGATTCGTAACTATGGCTACACCTTC
CASTTRQGGIRNYGYTF
>NA|TRBV18|NA|TRBJ1-5
TGTGCCAGCGCAGATGGACCAAATCAGCCCCAGCATTTT
CASADGPNQPQHF
>NA|TRBV2|TRBD1|TRBJ2-5
TGTGCCAGCAGTTCACGGACAGGGACCCAAGAGACCCAGTACTTC
CASSSRTGTQETQYF
>few|TRBV28|NA|TRBJ2-7
TGTGCCACAGGTACATCCTACGAGCAGTACTTC
CATGTSYEQYF
>NA|TRBV2|TRBD2|TRBJ2-1
TGTGCCAGCAGTCGAACTAGCGGGAGTTCCTCCTACAATGAGCAGTTCTTC
CASSRTSGSSSYNEQFF
>few|TRBV9|NA|TRBJ2-2
TGTGCCAGCAGCGAACCGAACACCGGGGAGCTGTTTTTT
CASSEPNTGELFF
>NA|TRBV5-1|TRBD1|TRBJ1-4
TGCGCCAGCAGCCCGGGACAGAGGTTTGAAAAACTGTTTTTT
CASSPGQRFEKLFF
>few|TRBV3-1|NA|TRBJ1-5
TGTGCCAGCAGCCAAGGGGGATATAGCAATCAGCCCCAGCATTTT
CASSQGGYSNQPQHF
>few|TRBV3-1|NA|TRBJ1-1
TGTGCCAGCAGCCAAAACAGCGACACTGAAGCTTTCTTT
CASSQNSDTEAFF
>few|TRBV11-1|TRBD2|TRBJ2-7
TGTGCCAGCAGTGTAGCGGGAGTAATCTACGAGCAGTACTTC
CASSVAGVIYEQYF
>NA|TRBV20-1|NA|TRBJ2-2
TGCAGTGCTAGTAAGGCAGGACCCACCGGGGAGCTGTTTTTT
CSASKAGPTGELFF
>many|TRBV12-3/TRBV12-4|NA|TRBJ2-4
TGTGCCAGCAGCTTCACTGCGGGTCATGGGAACATTCAGTACTTC
CASSFTAGHGNIQYF
>many|TRBV11-2|NA|TRBJ2-1
TGTGCCAGCAGCGCGGGCCCGGGGAATGAGCAGTTCTTC
CASSAGPGNEQFF